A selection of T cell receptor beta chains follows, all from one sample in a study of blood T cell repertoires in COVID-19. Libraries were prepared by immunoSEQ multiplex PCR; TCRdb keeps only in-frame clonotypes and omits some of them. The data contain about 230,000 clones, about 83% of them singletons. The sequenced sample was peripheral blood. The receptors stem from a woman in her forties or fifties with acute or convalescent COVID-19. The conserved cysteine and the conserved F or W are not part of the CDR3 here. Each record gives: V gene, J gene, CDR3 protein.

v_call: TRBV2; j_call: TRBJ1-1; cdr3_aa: AALTEDTEAF
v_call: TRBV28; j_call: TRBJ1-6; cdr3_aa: ASSLTVLGGSPLH
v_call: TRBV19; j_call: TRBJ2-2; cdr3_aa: ASSIWTETGELF
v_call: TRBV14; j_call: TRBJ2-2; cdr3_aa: ASSQGDSNTGELF
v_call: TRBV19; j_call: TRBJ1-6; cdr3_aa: ASSWDMNNSPLH
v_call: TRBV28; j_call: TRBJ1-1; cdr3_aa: ASSLDWNTEAF
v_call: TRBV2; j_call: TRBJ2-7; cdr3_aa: ASSPGLAVSYEQY
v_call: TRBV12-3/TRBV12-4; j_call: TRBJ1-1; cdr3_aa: ASSQTVMYEAF
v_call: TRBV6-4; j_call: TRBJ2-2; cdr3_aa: ASRWTGGDTGELF
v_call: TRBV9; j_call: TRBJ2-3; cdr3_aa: ASSVAPVGRDTQY
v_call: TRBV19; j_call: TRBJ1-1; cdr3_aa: ASSILVRGAEAF
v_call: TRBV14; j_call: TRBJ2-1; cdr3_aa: ASSQGTSLSNEQF
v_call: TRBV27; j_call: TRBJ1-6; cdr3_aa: ASSFRGNNSPLH
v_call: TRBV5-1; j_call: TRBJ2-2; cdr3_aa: ASSSRDRGPGELF
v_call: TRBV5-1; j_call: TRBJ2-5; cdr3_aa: ASSLGQGRETQY
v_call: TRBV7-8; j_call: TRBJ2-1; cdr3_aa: ASSLIGLSSYNEQF
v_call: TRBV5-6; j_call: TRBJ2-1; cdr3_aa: ASSNSGGSAYNEQF
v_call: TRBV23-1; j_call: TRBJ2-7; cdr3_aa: ASRPRTLTYEQY
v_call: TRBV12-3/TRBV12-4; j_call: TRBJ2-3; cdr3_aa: ASREGGLAVT
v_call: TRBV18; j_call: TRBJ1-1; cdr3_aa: ASSEGRGTEAF
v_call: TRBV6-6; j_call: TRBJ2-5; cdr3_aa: ASEVAGQETQY
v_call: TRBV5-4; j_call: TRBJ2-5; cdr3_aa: ASSGDTQETQY